The sequence of this T cell receptor (beta chain) was determined in a study of vaccination effects on CD4 cells after COVID-19. CD4+ T cells specific for antigen were expanded with viral peptide pools by the ViraFEST assay before sequencing. Isolating CD4+ T cells followed less than 11 days of culture. Absence of prior SARS-CoV-2 infection characterized the vaccine recipients, who showed negative nucleocapsid antibodies. Researchers reported culturing more than 1.5 million PBMC in each well, adding around 10 IU/ml IL-2 and 10 ug/ml peptides. Half of the medium was exchanged for IL-2 medium on both days 3 and 7. The CDR3 covers 15 residues. Germline V gene data show CDR1 as SNHLY and CDR2 as FYNNEI. V lost 7 bases, J lost 2 bases, and 14 bases lay in between. With respect to this clone: As yet, its antigen is unknown.

Clones were read by immunoSEQ multiplex PCR, and TCRdb kept only the in-frame ones, dropping some. The sample records around 79,000 clones, 78% being singletons. Findings and caveats of the study: Vaccine- and infection-induced clones showed marked clonal contraction late following vaccination.

The input for sequencing was CD4+ T cells from PBMCs cultured with SARS-CoV-2 spike peptides, taken before COVID-19 vaccination. This chain links TRBV2 with TRBJ1-4; maybe TRBD1 (6 bases). This clonotype originated in a human donor who received a COVID-19 vaccine. CDR3 residues: CASKLVGGTNEKLFF. CDR3 coding DNA: TGTGCCAGCAAATTGGTCGGGGGCACTAATGAAAAACTGTTTTTT.